This T cell receptor beta chain stems from a study of blood T cell repertoires in COVID-19. Only in-frame clones appear in the TCRdb table, and some are missing; sequencing was by immunoSEQ multiplex PCR. This sample has 140,000 or so clones, with roughly 80% found just once. The CDR3 has 16 amino acids. J gave up 5 bases and V 6 bases, and 15 bases lay outside the gene matches. Germline-derived CDR1 and CDR2 are LNHDA and SQIVND (reference sequence). Sequenced: peripheral blood. This sequence originates from a man between 45 and 60 years old with active or convalescent COVID-19. The V and J genes are TRBV19 and TRBJ2-5; 7 nucleotides line up with TRBD1. The CDR3 reads CASSRVGGVGTETQYF. In nucleotides, the CDR3 is TGTGCCAGTAGCCGAGTAGGGGGCGTGGGAACGGAGACCCAGTACTTC.